Listed here are 14 T cell receptor beta chains from one sample, sequenced in a study of shared clonotypes between healthy human individuals. Only in-frame clones appear in the TCRdb table, and some are missing; sequencing was by immunoSEQ multiplex PCR. Of under 550,000 clones in the sample, roughly 95% were seen once. The sequencing input was naive CD4+ T cells sorted from blood. Subset of the sample: CD45RA+ positively selected. These receptors were collected from a woman aged 25 to 39 in good health.

The V gene is TRBV6-6, the J gene TRBJ2-7; D is uncertain. This CDR3 is built from 15 residues. The ends were cut back, 6 bases at V and 0 bases at J, with 15 bases in the middle. The germline CDR1 and CDR2 sequences are MNHNY and SVGAGI (reference sequence). The CDR3 DNA follows: TGTGCCAGCAGAGCGCATGGGATTAGCTCCTACGAGCAGTACTTC. Protein sequence: CASRAHGISSYEQYF.

The CDR3 reads CASSLRGGEQYF. As DNA, the CDR3 is TGTGCCAGCAGCCTCAGGGGAGGCGAGCAGTACTTC. The genes are TRBV11-2 and TRBJ2-7; D possibly matches TRBD1 or TRBD2 (6 bases each). The CDR3 runs 12 residues. Per the germline V gene, CDR1 is SGHAT and CDR2 is FQNNGV. V lost 5 bases and J lost 6, with 11 bases in between. Together with reference TRBV11-2 and TRBJ2-7, the CDR3 gives the full variable domain: EAGVAQSPRYKIIEKRQSVAFWCNPISGHATLYWYQQILGQGPKLLIQFQNNGVVDDSQLPKDRFSAERLKGVDSTLKIQPAKLEDSAVYLCASSLRGGEQYFGPGTRLTVT.

The CDR3 here is CASSIFVGGRGYTF. The CDR3 DNA sequence: TGTGCCAGTAGTATTTTTGTGGGGGGCAGAGGCTACACCTTC. The rearrangement joins TRBV19 to TRBJ1-2; D is perhaps TRBD1 (6 bases). CDR1 LNHDA and CDR2 SQIVND come from the germline V gene (reference sequence). This CDR3 contains 14 residues. V dropped 3 bases and J dropped 8 bases, with 16 bases sitting between them.

As for this clone: Additional DNA sequences in this sample encode the identical CDR3. The genes are TRBV5-1 and TRBJ1-4; the D is unclear. Germline V gene lookup returns CDR1 SGHRS and CDR2 YFSETQ. This CDR3 comprises 13 residues. V lost 0 bases and J 5 bases, leaving 5 bases between the germline ends. The CDR3 DNA is TGCGCCAGCAGCTTGGGCGGGAATGAAAAACTGTTTTTT. Amino acids: CASSLGGNEKLFF.

This chain connects TRBV5-1 to TRBJ1-1; D possibly corresponds to TRBD1 (5 bases). Germline V gives CDR1 SGHRS, CDR2 YFSETQ. This CDR3 comprises 14 residues. Trimming cost V 2 bases and J 1 base, with 9 bases left between them. The CDR3 DNA sequence: TGCGCCAGCAGCTTCAGGGTTGGGAACACTGAAGCTTTCTTT. It yields the protein CASSFRVGNTEAFF. The whole variable domain, filled in from reference TRBV5-1 and TRBJ1-1, reads KAGVTQTPRYLIKTRGQQVTLSCSPISGHRSVSWYQQTPGQGLQFLFEYFSETQRNKGNFPGRFSGRQFSNSRSEMNVSTLELGDSALYLCASSFRVGNTEAFFGQGTRLTVV.

J is TRBJ2-2 and V is TRBV6-7; 10 nucleotides agree with TRBD2. TRBV6-7 is reported as an ORF; its role is uncertain. Trimming removed 5 bases from V and 3 bases from J; junction bases left unmatched: 6. The CDR3 has 16 residues. CDR3 bases: TGTGCCAGCAGTCAGCGACTAGCGGGTTACACCGGGGAGCTGTTTTTT. Encoded protein: CASSQRLAGYTGELFF.

This chain joins TRBV11-3 and TRBJ1-3; TRBD1 matches at 9 bases. The length of the CDR3 is 15 residues. The ends lost 4 bases at V and 4 bases at J; junction bases unmatched: 5. Germline V CDR1 and CDR2: SGHNT, YENEEA. The CDR3 spells CASSSGQGNGNTIYF. The CDR3 nucleotides read TGTGCCAGCAGCTCAGGACAGGGGAACGGAAACACCATATATTTT.

This chain joins TRBV29-1 and TRBJ1-1, with a weak D call TRBD1 (6 bases). CDR3 size: 13 residues. The germline V and J ends were trimmed by 5 bases and 3 bases, with 13 bases remaining between them. Germline values: CDR1 SQVTM, CDR2 ANQGSEA. The CDR3 nucleotides read TGCAGCGTTTGGGGGCCTGAGTACACTGAAGCTTTCTTT. It encodes CSVWGPEYTEAFF.

The chain links TRBV6-1 to TRBJ2-2, with D tentatively TRBD1 or TRBD2 (5 bases each). The V gene lost 3 bases and the J gene lost 7 bases, with 18 bases spanning the gap. Germline V gene sequence: CDR1 MNHNS, CDR2 SASEGT. The CDR3 runs 16 residues. CDR3 bases: TGTGCCAGCAGTGACCGGGACCTGGCGGGTCTCGGGGAGCTGTTTTTT. Protein sequence: CASSDRDLAGLGELFF.

V and J are TRBV21-1 and TRBJ2-1; the table's D call TRBD2 went unverified against the DNA. TRBV21-1 is given as a pseudogene. The CDR3 covers 17 residues. The CDR3 sequence: CASSKARLAGTYNEQFF. The CDR3, as DNA: TGTGCCAGCAGCAAAGCGCGCCTAGCGGGGACCTACAATGAGCAGTTCTTC.

This clone was detected once. V is TRBV5-4 and J is TRBJ1-1; perhaps TRBD1 as D (5 bases). V shed 2 bases and J shed 4 bases, with 9 bases lying between them. The germline CDR1 and CDR2 sequences are SGHNT and YYREEE (reference sequence). This CDR3 spans 13 amino acids. The CDR3 sequence is CASSFGGTTEAFF. The CDR3 DNA reads as TGTGCCAGCAGCTTTGGGGGAACCACTGAAGCTTTCTTT. Combining the CDR3 with reference TRBV5-4 and TRBJ1-1 gives the whole variable domain ETGVTQSPTHLIKTRGQQVTLRCSSQSGHNTVSWYQQALGQGPQFIFQYYREEENGRGNFPPRFSGLQFPNYSSELNVNALELDDSALYLCASSFGGTTEAFFGQGTRLTVV.

In regard to this clone: Other nucleotide sequences from this sample produce the same CDR3. The gene calls are TRBV30 and TRBJ1-1; the match to TRBD1 covers 7 bases. Germline V CDR1 and CDR2: GTSNPN, SVGIG (reference sequence). CDR3 size: 11 residues. The V and J ends lost 8 bases and 10 bases, in that order; junction bases with no gene match: 10. CDR3 region: CARGEGALAFF. The CDR3 nucleotides read TGTGCCCGGGGAGAGGGGGCGCTAGCTTTCTTT. The full variable domain, with the rest looked up from reference TRBV30 and TRBJ1-1, is SQTIHQWPATLVQPVGSPLSLECTVEGTSNPNLYWYRQAAGRGLQLLFYSVGIGQISSEVPQNLSASRPQDRQFILSSKKLLLSDSGFYLCARGEGALAFFGQGTRLTVV.

With regard to this clone: Other DNA sequences in this specimen translate into the identical CDR3. The chain has TRBV2 and TRBJ2-7; the D gene is possibly TRBD2 (5 bases). The CDR3 has 12 residues. V lost 5 bases and J lost 6, with 11 bases in between. Germline V gene lookup returns CDR1 SNHLY and CDR2 FYNNEI. CDR3 nucleotides: TGTGCCAGCAGTCCAGACCGGGGCGAGCAGTACTTC. Protein sequence: CASSPDRGEQYF.

The chain combines TRBV5-4 with TRBJ2-1; 10 bases align to TRBD2. CDR1 and CDR2 from the germline V gene are SGHNT and YYREEE (reference sequence). The CDR3 is made up of 18 amino acids. V was pared by 4 bases and J by 0 bases, with 10 bases of the junction left unmatched. In nucleotides, the CDR3 is TGTGCCAGCAGCCCTTTAGGACTAGCGGAGAGCTCCTACAATGAGCAGTTCTTC. This gives the protein CASSPLGLAESSYNEQFF. The variable domain in full, with the rest retrieved from reference TRBV5-4 and TRBJ2-1, is ETGVTQSPTHLIKTRGQQVTLRCSSQSGHNTVSWYQQALGQGPQFIFQYYREEENGRGNFPPRFSGLQFPNYSSELNVNALELDDSALYLCASSPLGLAESSYNEQFFGPGTRLTVL.